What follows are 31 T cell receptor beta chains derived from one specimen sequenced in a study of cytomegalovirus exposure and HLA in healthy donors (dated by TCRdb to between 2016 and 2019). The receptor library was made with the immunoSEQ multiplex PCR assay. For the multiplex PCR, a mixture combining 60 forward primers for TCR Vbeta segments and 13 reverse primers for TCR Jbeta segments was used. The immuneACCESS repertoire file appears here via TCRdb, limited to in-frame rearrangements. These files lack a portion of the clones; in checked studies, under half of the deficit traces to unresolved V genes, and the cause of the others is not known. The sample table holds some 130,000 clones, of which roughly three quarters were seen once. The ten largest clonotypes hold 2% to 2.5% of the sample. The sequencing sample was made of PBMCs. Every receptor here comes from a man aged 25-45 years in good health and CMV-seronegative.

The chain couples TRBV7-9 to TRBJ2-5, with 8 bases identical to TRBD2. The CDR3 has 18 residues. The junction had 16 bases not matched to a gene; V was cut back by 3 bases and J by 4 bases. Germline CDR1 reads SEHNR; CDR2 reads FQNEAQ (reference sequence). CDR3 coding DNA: TGTGCCAGCAGCTTGGTTCAACTAGCGGATGGGGGGAGAGAGACCCAGTACTTC. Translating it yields CASSLVQLADGGRETQYF.

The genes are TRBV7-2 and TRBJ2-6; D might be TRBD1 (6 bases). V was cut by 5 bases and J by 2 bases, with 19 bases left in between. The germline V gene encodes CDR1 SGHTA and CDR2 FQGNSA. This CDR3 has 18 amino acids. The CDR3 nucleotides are TGTGCCAGCAGCCCGACAGGCAAGAGAATAGCTGGGGCCAACGTCCTGACTTTC. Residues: CASSPTGKRIAGANVLTF.

The CDR3 DNA is TGTGCCAGCAGCTTAAATAGGCGGGAGAACACCGGGGAGCTGTTTTTT. Protein sequence: CASSLNRRENTGELFF. The rearrangement joins TRBV7-2 to TRBJ2-2; D is possibly TRBD2 (6 bases). CDR3 size: 16 residues. V was clipped by 2 bases and J by 1 base, with 11 bases between them. The germline CDR1 and CDR2 sequences are SGHTA and FQGNSA.

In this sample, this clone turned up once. In DNA form, the CDR3 reads TGTGCCAGTAGTATTTTCTTGGCTAGCGGTTACAATGAGCAGTTCTTC. Protein sequence: CASSIFLASGYNEQFF. The V gene is TRBV19, the J gene TRBJ2-1; 7 nucleotides line up with TRBD2. The CDR3 contains 16 residues. V was clipped by 3 bases and J by 4 bases; unmatched bases: 9. Germline lookup yields CDR1 LNHDA and CDR2 SQIVND (reference sequence).

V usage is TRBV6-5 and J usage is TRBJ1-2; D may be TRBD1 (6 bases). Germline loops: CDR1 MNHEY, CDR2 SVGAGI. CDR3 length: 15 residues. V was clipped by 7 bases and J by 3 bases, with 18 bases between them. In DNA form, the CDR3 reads TGTGCCAGCACACTGGGTAGAACAGGGCACTATGGCTACACCTTC. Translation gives CASTLGRTGHYGYTF.

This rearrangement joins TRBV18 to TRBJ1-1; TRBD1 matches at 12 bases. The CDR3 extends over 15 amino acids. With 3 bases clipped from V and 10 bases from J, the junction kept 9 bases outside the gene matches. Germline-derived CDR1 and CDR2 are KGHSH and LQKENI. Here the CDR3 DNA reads TGTGCCAGCTCACCCATCGGGACAGGGGGCAGGGGAGCTTTCTTT. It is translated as CASSPIGTGGRGAFF.

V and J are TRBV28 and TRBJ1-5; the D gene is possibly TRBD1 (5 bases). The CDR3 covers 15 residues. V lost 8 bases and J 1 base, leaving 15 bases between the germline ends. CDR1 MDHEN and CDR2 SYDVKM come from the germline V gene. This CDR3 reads CASSEEGKSNQPQHF. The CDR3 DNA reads TGTGCCAGCTCAGAGGAGGGGAAGAGCAATCAGCCCCAGCATTTT.

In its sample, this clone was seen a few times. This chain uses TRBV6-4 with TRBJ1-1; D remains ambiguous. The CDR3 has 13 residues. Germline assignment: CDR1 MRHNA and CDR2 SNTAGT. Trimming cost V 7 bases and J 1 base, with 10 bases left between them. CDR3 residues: CASKRDPNTEAFF. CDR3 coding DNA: TGTGCCAGCAAGAGGGATCCGAACACTGAAGCTTTCTTT.

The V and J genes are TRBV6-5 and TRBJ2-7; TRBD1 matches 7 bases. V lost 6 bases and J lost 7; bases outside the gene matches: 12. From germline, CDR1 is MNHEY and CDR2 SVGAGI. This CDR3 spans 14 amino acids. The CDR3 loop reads CASSRRDSWEEQYF. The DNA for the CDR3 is TGTGCCAGCAGCCGTCGGGACAGCTGGGAGGAGCAGTACTTC.

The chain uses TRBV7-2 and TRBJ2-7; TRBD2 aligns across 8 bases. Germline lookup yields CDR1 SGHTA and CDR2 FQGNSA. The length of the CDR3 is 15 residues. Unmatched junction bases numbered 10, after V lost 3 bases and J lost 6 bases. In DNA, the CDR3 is TGTGCCAGCAGCTTGGCGGGAGGCCCCACCAGCGAGCAGTACTTC. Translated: CASSLAGGPTSEQYF.

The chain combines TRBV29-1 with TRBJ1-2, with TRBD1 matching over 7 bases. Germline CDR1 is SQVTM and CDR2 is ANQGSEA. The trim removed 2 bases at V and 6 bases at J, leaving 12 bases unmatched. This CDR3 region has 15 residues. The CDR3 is CSVEKGIQGSDGYTF. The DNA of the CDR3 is TGCAGCGTTGAAAAGGGGATACAGGGGTCGGATGGCTACACCTTC.

The CDR3 is CASSADRGPFF. The CDR3 bases are TGCGCCAGCAGCGCGGACAGGGGGCCCTTCTTT. This chain joins TRBV5-1 and TRBJ1-1; 11 bases line up with TRBD1. The J segment lost 14 bases and the V segment lost 4 bases, leaving 4 bases of the junction unmatched. CDR3 length equals 11 residues. Looked up from germline, CDR1 is SGHRS and CDR2 is YFSETQ.

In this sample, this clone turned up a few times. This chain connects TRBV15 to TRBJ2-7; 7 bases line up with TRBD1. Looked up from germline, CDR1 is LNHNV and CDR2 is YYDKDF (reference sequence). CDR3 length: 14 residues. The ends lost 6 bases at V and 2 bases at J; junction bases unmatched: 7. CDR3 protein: CATRKRQGTYEQYF. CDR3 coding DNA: TGTGCCACCAGAAAGAGACAGGGCACCTACGAGCAGTACTTC.

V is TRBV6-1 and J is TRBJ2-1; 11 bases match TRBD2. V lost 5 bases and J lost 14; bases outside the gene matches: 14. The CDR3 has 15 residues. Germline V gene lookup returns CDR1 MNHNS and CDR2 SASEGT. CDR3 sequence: CASSPGLAGLWQEFF. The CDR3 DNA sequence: TGTGCCAGCAGTCCAGGACTAGCGGGTTTATGGCAAGAGTTCTTC.

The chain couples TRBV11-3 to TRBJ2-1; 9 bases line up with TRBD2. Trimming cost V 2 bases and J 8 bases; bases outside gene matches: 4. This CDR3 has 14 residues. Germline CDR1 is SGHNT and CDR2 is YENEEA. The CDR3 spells CASSLMAGGYEQFF. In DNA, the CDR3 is TGTGCCAGCAGCTTAATGGCGGGAGGGTATGAGCAGTTCTTC.

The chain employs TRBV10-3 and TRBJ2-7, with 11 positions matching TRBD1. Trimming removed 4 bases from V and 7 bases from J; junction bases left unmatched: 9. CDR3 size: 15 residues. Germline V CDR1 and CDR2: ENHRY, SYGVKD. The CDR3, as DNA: TGTGCCATCAGTGCATCCGGGACAGGGGGTTCAGAGCAGTACTTC. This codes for CAISASGTGGSEQYF.

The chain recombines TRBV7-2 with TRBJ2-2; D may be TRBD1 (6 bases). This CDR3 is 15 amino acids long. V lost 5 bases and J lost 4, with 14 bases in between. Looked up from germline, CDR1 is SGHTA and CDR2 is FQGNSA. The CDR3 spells CASSTWDTLTGELFF. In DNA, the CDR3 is TGTGCCAGCAGCACCTGGGACACTCTCACCGGGGAGCTGTTTTTT.

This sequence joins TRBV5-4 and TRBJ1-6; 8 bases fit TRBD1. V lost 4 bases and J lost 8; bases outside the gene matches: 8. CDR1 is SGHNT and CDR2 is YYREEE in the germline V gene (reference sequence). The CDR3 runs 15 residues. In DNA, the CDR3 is TGTGCCAGCAGCCATTCGACAGGGGTGGATTCACCCCTCCACTTT. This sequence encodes CASSHSTGVDSPLHF.

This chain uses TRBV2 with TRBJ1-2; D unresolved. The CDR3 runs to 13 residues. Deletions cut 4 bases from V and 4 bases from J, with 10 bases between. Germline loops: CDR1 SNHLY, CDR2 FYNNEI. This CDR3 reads CASSVMTIYGYTF. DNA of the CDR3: TGTGCCAGCAGTGTGATGACTATCTATGGCTACACCTTC.

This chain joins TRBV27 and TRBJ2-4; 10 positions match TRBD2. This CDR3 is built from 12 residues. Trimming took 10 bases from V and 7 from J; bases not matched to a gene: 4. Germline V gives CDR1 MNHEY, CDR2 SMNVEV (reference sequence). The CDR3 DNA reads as TGTGCCACCGCTAGCGGGAGTAACATTCAGTACTTC. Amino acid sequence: CATASGSNIQYF.

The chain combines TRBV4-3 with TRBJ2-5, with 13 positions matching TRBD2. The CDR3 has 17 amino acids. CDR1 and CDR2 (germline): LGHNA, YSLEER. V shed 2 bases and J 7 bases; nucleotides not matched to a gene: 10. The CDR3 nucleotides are TGCGCCAGCAGCCAACCTCGGACTAGCGGGAGCGTGGGGACCCAGTACTTC. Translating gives CASSQPRTSGSVGTQYF.

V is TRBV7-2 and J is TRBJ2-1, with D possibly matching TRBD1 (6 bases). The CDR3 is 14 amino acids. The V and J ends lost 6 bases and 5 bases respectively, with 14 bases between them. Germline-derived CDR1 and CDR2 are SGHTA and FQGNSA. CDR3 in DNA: TGTGCCAGCAGACACCTGACAGGACACAATGAGCAGTTCTTC. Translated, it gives CASRHLTGHNEQFF.

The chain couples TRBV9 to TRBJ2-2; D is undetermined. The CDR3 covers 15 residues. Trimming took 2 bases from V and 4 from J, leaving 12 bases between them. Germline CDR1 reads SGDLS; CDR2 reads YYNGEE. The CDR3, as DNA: TGTGCCAGCAGCGTCAGAAGCGTAGGCACCGGGGAGCTGTTTTTT. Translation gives CASSVRSVGTGELFF.

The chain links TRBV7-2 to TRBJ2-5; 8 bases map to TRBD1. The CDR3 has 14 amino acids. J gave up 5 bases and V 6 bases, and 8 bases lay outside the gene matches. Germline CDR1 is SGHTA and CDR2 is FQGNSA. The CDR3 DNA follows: TGTGCCAGCAGGCGAGACAGGGGTGGCGAGACCCAGTACTTC. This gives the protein CASRRDRGGETQYF.

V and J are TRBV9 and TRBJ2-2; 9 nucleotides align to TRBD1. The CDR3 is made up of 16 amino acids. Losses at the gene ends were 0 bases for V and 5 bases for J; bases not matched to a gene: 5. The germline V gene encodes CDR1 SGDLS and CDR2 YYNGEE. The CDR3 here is CASSVVGQGRTGELFF. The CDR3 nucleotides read TGTGCCAGCAGCGTAGTGGGACAGGGAAGGACCGGGGAGCTGTTTTTT.

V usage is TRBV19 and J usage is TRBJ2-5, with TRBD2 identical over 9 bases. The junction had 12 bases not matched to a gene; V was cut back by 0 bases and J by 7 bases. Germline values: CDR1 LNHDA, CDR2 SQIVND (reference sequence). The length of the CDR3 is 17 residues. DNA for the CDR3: TGTGCCAGTAGTATAGATGGGACTAGCAGCGGCGTAGCGACCCAGTACTTC. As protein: CASSIDGTSSGVATQYF.

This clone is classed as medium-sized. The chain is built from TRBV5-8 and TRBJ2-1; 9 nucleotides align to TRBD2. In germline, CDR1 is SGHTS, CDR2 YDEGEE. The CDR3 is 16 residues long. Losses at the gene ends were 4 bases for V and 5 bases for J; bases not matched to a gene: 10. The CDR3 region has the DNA TGTGCCAGCAGCCCACCCGCGGGAGGGCCAGACAATGAGCAGTTCTTC. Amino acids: CASSPPAGGPDNEQFF.

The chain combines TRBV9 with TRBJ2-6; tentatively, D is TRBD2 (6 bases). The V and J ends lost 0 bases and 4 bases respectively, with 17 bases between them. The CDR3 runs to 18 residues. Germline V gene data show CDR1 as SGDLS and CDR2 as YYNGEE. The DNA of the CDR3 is TGTGCCAGCAGCGTAGGACCCGCGGGACTTGGCGGGGCCAACGTCCTGACTTTC. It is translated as CASSVGPAGLGGANVLTF.

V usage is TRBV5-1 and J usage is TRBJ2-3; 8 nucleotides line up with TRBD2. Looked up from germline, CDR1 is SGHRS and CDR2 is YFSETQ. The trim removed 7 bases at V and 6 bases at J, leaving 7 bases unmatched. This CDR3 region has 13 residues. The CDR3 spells CASGAGGFDTQYF. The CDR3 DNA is TGCGCCAGCGGGGCGGGAGGTTTTGATACGCAGTATTTT.

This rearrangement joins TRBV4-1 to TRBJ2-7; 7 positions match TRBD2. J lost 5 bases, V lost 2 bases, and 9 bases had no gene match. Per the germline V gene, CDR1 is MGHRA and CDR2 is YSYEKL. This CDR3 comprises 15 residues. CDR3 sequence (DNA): TGCGCCAGCAGCCAAAGCTATGCGGGAGAGCACGAGCAGTACTTC. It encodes CASSQSYAGEHEQYF.

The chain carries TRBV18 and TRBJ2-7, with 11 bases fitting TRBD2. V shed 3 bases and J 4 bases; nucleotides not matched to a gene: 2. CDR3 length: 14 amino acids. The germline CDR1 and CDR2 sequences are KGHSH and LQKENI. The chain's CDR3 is CASSPGLAEYEQYF. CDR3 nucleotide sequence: TGTGCCAGCTCACCGGGACTAGCGGAATACGAGCAGTACTTC.